The 28 T cell receptor beta chains reported below all come from one sample, sequenced in a study of T cells in narcolepsy. The data were produced by immunoSEQ multiplex PCR, yet TCRdb's version contains in-frame clones alone and is incomplete. The sample records about 33,000 clones, 75% to 90% being singletons. The material sequenced was CD45RA- memory CD4+ T cells from PBMCs. Source of these receptors: a human donor with narcolepsy.

This clone has just one count. The gene calls are TRBV6-5 and TRBJ2-7; no clear D. The V end lost 7 bases, the J end lost 6 bases, and 16 bases lay between the germline ends. This CDR3 comprises 13 residues. From germline, CDR1 is MNHEY and CDR2 SVGAGI. The CDR3 spells CASTKRVASEQYF. In DNA, the CDR3 is TGTGCCAGCACCAAACGGGTAGCAAGCGAGCAGTACTTC.

This clone was picked up one time. The V gene is TRBV19, the J gene TRBJ1-1, with D possibly being TRBD1 (6 bases). CDR1 and CDR2 from the germline V gene are LNHDA and SQIVND (reference sequence). The V end was cut by 3 bases, the J end by 3 bases, with 20 bases between. The CDR3 loop spans 17 amino acids. The chain's CDR3 is CASSINAGVGVDTEAFF. The CDR3 DNA sequence: TGTGCCAGTAGTATTAACGCAGGGGTAGGGGTAGACACTGAAGCTTTCTTT. Drawing the rest from reference TRBV19 and TRBJ1-1, the complete variable domain is DGGITQSPKYLFRKEGQNVTLSCEQNLNHDAMYWYRQDPGQGLRLIYYSQIVNDFQKGDIAEGYSVSREKKESFPLTVTSAQKNPTAFYLCASSINAGVGVDTEAFFGQGTRLTVV.

This clone occurred once. The chain recombines TRBV5-1 with TRBJ2-1; D gene ambiguous. CDR3 length: 13 amino acids. The V end lost 5 bases, the J end lost 5 bases, and 11 bases lay between the germline ends. Germline-derived CDR1 and CDR2 are SGHRS and YFSETQ. The CDR3 nucleotides read TGCGCCAGCAGTAGTGGACCGGACAATGAGCAGTTCTTC. Translating it yields CASSSGPDNEQFF.

This chain links TRBV4-1 with TRBJ2-3; 9 bases align to TRBD2. The ends lost 0 bases at V and 5 bases at J; junction bases unmatched: 9. The germline V gene encodes CDR1 MGHRA and CDR2 YSYEKL. The CDR3 is 17 residues long. The CDR3: CASSQDSGRGQRDTQYF. CDR3 nucleotides: TGCGCCAGCAGCCAAGATAGCGGGAGAGGGCAGAGAGATACGCAGTATTTT.

The chain recombines TRBV29-1 with TRBJ1-5; TRBD1 is a possible D gene (6 bases). The V gene's germline CDR1 is SQVTM and CDR2 ANQGSEA. There are 14 residues in the CDR3. The germline V and J ends were trimmed by 5 bases and 1 base, with 12 bases remaining between them. CDR3 nucleotide sequence: TGCAGCGTTTTGGACAGTTCCAGCAATCAGCCCCAGCATTTT. This sequence encodes CSVLDSSSNQPQHF.

V usage is TRBV28 and J usage is TRBJ2-6, with D possibly matching TRBD1 (5 bases). V lost 6 bases and J lost 4, with 22 bases in between. The CDR3 consists of 18 residues. CDR1 and CDR2 from the germline V gene are MDHEN and SYDVKM. The CDR3 sequence is CASSTTGRALGGANVLTF. The CDR3 DNA reads as TGTGCCAGCAGCACCACGGGCAGGGCTCTAGGCGGGGCCAACGTCCTGACTTTC.

The rearrangement joins TRBV7-3 to TRBJ2-1; TRBD2 is a possible D gene (5 bases). V lost 2 bases and J 6 bases, leaving 14 bases between the germline ends. In germline, CDR1 is SGHTA, CDR2 FQGTGA. The CDR3 has 15 residues. CDR3 sequence (DNA): TGTGCCAGCAGCTTAGAGGGCAGGAGCTCCAATGAGCAGTTCTTC. Protein sequence: CASSLEGRSSNEQFF.

The V call is TRBV29-1, the J call TRBJ2-5; no definite D call. V shed 4 bases and J shed 2 bases, with 14 bases lying between them. The CDR3 length is 14 residues. In germline, CDR1 is SQVTM, CDR2 ANQGSEA. CDR3 sequence (DNA): TGCAGCGTTGTCCTCGGGTCCCTACAAGAGACCCAGTACTTC. Translated: CSVVLGSLQETQYF.

The V gene is TRBV30, the J gene TRBJ2-1; 13 nucleotides agree with TRBD2. The CDR3 covers 15 residues. V lost 5 bases to trimming and J lost 9 bases; unmatched junction nucleotides: 10. Per germline, CDR1 GTSNPN and CDR2 SVGIG (reference sequence). CDR3 protein: CAWGLAGVPHFEQFF. CDR3 bases: TGTGCCTGGGGACTAGCGGGAGTGCCGCATTTTGAGCAGTTCTTC.

The chain recombines TRBV21-1 with TRBJ2-1; TRBD2 is taken as the D call from the table, unchecked against the DNA. TRBV21-1 is a known pseudogene. The length of the CDR3 is 15 residues. CDR3 DNA sequence: TGTGCCAGCAGCAAACTAGCGGGGAATGTTGTTGAGCAGTTCTTC. This gives the protein CASSKLAGNVVEQFF.

The chain has TRBV7-9 and TRBJ1-4; D call uncertain. Germline-derived CDR1 and CDR2 are SEHNR and FQNEAQ (reference sequence). CDR3 length equals 14 residues. The V end was cut by 3 bases, the J end by 5 bases, with 10 bases between. CDR3 DNA: TGTGCCAGCAGCTTCGGGAACTCAAATGAAAAACTGTTTTTT. It codes for CASSFGNSNEKLFF.

The rearrangement uses TRBV6-1 and TRBJ2-6, with D perhaps matching TRBD2 (6 bases). Trimming took 2 bases from V and 2 from J, leaving 13 bases between them. Germline-derived CDR1 and CDR2 are MNHNS and SASEGT. This CDR3 contains 17 residues. The CDR3 spells CASSEPWGGAGANVLTF. The DNA of the CDR3 is TGTGCCAGCAGTGAACCCTGGGGAGGTGCTGGGGCCAACGTCCTGACTTTC.

The V gene is TRBV4-1, the J gene TRBJ2-3; D unresolved. The CDR3 contains 14 residues. The germline V gene has CDR1 MGHRA and CDR2 YSYEKL. Trimming took off 1 base at V and 2 bases at J, with 7 bases between the two ends. Here the CDR3 reads CASSQVISTDTQYF. CDR3 DNA: TGCGCCAGCAGCCAAGTAATCTCCACAGATACGCAGTATTTT.

The chain employs TRBV29-1 and TRBJ2-1; tentative D call: TRBD1 (5 bases). The CDR3 totals 14 residues. The V gene lost 7 bases and the J gene lost 0 bases, with 13 bases spanning the gap. Germline CDR1 is SQVTM and CDR2 is ANQGSEA. Written as DNA, the CDR3 is TGCAGCGCCGACAGCTACCGCTCCTACAATGAGCAGTTCTTC. It codes for CSADSYRSYNEQFF.

The gene calls are TRBV2 and TRBJ2-4; perhaps TRBD1 as D (6 bases). Per the germline V gene, CDR1 is SNHLY and CDR2 is FYNNEI. There are 14 residues in the CDR3. Trimming stripped 8 bases from V and 0 bases from J, with 11 bases between. The CDR3 here is CASRTELAKNIQYF. DNA for the CDR3: TGTGCCAGCCGGACAGAACTAGCCAAAAACATTCAGTACTTC. Full variable domain (rest looked up from reference TRBV2 and TRBJ2-4): EPEVTQTPSHQVTQMGQEVILRCVPISNHLYFYWYRQILGQKVEFLVSFYNNEISEKSEIFDDQFSVERPDGSNFTLKIRSTKLEDSAMYFCASRTELAKNIQYFGAGTRLSVL.

This chain connects TRBV6-5 to TRBJ2-7; 7 bases are a match to TRBD1. Germline V gene lookup returns CDR1 MNHEY and CDR2 SVGAGI. Trimming cost V 9 bases and J 2 bases; bases outside gene matches: 13. This CDR3 spans 15 amino acids. The CDR3, as DNA: TGTGCCAGTCGGTGGGATGGGACAGTTACCTACGAGCAGTACTTC. Protein sequence: CASRWDGTVTYEQYF.

The chain has TRBV5-1 and TRBJ1-1; D unclear. The germline CDR1 and CDR2 sequences are SGHRS and YFSETQ. This CDR3 spans 13 amino acids. V shed 0 bases and J shed 2 bases, with 5 bases lying between them. CDR3 bases: TGCGCCAGCAGCTTGGACAGCAACACTGAAGCTTTCTTT. Protein sequence: CASSLDSNTEAFF.

J is TRBJ2-5 and V is TRBV27, with 10 bases fitting TRBD2. The J call may be incorrect, as the DNA end agrees better with TRBJ2-7. In germline, CDR1 is MNHEY, CDR2 SMNVEV (reference sequence). CDR3 length equals 16 residues. The CDR3 nucleotides are TGTGCCAGCAGTTTGAGGGGTAGCGGGGGGTTCTACGAGCAGTACTTC. Translated, it gives CASSLRGSGGFYEQYF.

The chain couples TRBV9 to TRBJ1-2; 12 bases fit TRBD1. This CDR3 spans 16 amino acids. The J segment lost 7 bases and the V segment lost 0 bases, leaving 7 bases of the junction unmatched. Germline values: CDR1 SGDLS, CDR2 YYNGEE. The CDR3 loop reads CASSVEGQGAFFGYTF. In nucleotides, the CDR3 is TGTGCCAGCAGCGTAGAGGGACAGGGGGCATTTTTTGGCTACACCTTC.

This chain joins TRBV5-6 and TRBJ2-7; 7 bases align to TRBD2. V was clipped by 3 bases and J by 10 bases; unmatched bases: 10. The germline CDR1 and CDR2 sequences are SGHDT and YYEEEE. The length of the CDR3 is 13 residues. The CDR3 nucleotides read TGTGCCAGCAGCTCCCTAGCGGCGGCATCTCAGTACTTC. It yields the protein CASSSLAAASQYF. Variable domain in full (rest from reference TRBV5-6 and TRBJ2-7): DAGVTQSPTHLIKTRGQQVTLRCSPKSGHDTVSWYQQALGQGPQFIFQYYEEEERQRGNFPDRFSGHQFPNYSSELNVNALLLGDSALYLCASSSLAAASQYFGPGTRLTVT.

The V gene is TRBV6-6, the J gene TRBJ1-5; the match to TRBD1 covers 7 bases. The CDR3 runs 15 residues. The ends lost 6 bases at V and 0 bases at J; junction bases unmatched: 5. The germline CDR1 and CDR2 sequences are MNHNY and SVGAGI (reference sequence). CDR3 coding DNA: TGTGCCAGCAGGAGTGGACAGGATAGCAATCAGCCCCAGCATTTT. Its translation: CASRSGQDSNQPQHF.

The rearrangement joins TRBV5-1 to TRBJ1-2; D is undetermined. Germline CDR1 SGHRS, CDR2 YFSETQ. The CDR3 extends over 13 amino acids. Trimming shortened V by 4 bases and J by 0 bases, and 7 bases separated the two germline ends. The CDR3, as DNA: TGCGCCAGCAGCCCCGGGTCTAACTATGGCTACACCTTC. It codes for CASSPGSNYGYTF. Full variable domain (missing parts from reference TRBV5-1 and TRBJ1-2): KAGVTQTPRYLIKTRGQQVTLSCSPISGHRSVSWYQQTPGQGLQFLFEYFSETQRNKGNFPGRFSGRQFSNSRSEMNVSTLELGDSALYLCASSPGSNYGYTFGSGTRLTVV.

V is TRBV10-1 and J is TRBJ2-4; D remains unclear. V was pared by 0 bases and J by 9 bases, with 9 bases between. The CDR3 runs to 13 residues. CDR1 and CDR2 (germline): WNHNN, SYGVQD (reference sequence). The CDR3 region is CASSESGFGIQYF. As DNA, the CDR3 is TGCGCCAGCAGTGAGTCAGGGTTCGGCATTCAGTACTTC.

The chain links TRBV19 to TRBJ2-4; a possible D gene is TRBD2 (7 bases). CDR3 size: 16 residues. Germline V gene data show CDR1 as LNHDA and CDR2 as SQIVND (reference sequence). The ends were cut back, 5 bases at V and 3 bases at J, with 17 bases in the middle. The DNA of the CDR3 is TGTGCCAGTAGTCCTACAGGGAGGGCGGACAAAAACATTCAGTACTTC. It is translated as CASSPTGRADKNIQYF.

The genes are TRBV4-3 and TRBJ1-1; tentative D call: TRBD1 (5 bases). Looked up from germline, CDR1 is LGHNA and CDR2 is YSLEER. V was trimmed by 1 base and J by 5 bases, leaving 11 bases between them. The CDR3 consists of 14 residues. The CDR3 DNA sequence: TGCGCCAGCAGCCAAGTTCAGGCAGGGACTGAAGCTTTCTTT. As protein: CASSQVQAGTEAFF.

This clone was seen more than once but under ten times. The rearrangement links TRBV4-3 to TRBJ2-1; unclear D gene. V was shortened by 3 bases and J by 2 bases, with 11 bases between the two germline ends. CDR3 length equals 15 residues. CDR1 LGHNA and CDR2 YSLEER come from the germline V gene. CDR3 sequence: CASSHENRPYNEQFF. For the CDR3, the DNA is TGCGCCAGCAGCCACGAAAACCGTCCCTACAATGAGCAGTTCTTC.

The rearrangement uses TRBV19 and TRBJ2-1; D is uncertain. The CDR3 loop spans 12 amino acids. Trimming took off 3 bases at V and 9 bases at J, with 9 bases between the two ends. CDR1 is LNHDA and CDR2 is SQIVND in the germline V gene (reference sequence). The DNA of the CDR3 is TGTGCCAGTAGTATTAGCCGTCGTGAGCAGTTCTTC. Protein sequence: CASSISRREQFF.

This clone was found once. The chain carries TRBV5-4 and TRBJ1-6; D perhaps matches TRBD1 (6 bases). The V and J ends lost 3 bases and 7 bases respectively, with 14 bases between them. The CDR3 is made up of 15 amino acids. Germline V gene data show CDR1 as SGHNT and CDR2 as YYREEE (reference sequence). CDR3 DNA: TGTGCCAGCAGCTCCCGGAGGGGGGCGAATTCACCCCTCCACTTT. Amino acid sequence: CASSSRRGANSPLHF.